This T cell receptor beta chain was found in a study of long-term antiretroviral therapy in people with HIV. This clone was detected once. Germline CDR1 and CDR2: SGHKS and YYEKEE (reference sequence). The CDR3 runs to 16 residues. V lost 0 bases to trimming and J lost 0 bases, with 13 bases between them. Post-ART PBMC samples numbered at least two per donor, and pre-ART ones at least one. Participants who had HIV were, without exception, treated in the United States. Researchers ran immunoSEQ v3.0 at survey level. Generated by immunoSEQ multiplex PCR, the TCRdb table keeps only in-frame clones and is missing some. The sample yields around 8,600 clones, 78% seen once.

Source: unsorted PBMCs, taken 0.6 years before starting antiretroviral therapy. The V gene is TRBV5-5, the J gene TRBJ2-7, with D uncertain. The TCR comes from a man aged 35 to 55 with HIV. The CDR3 region is CASSLEGRPSSYEQYF. The CDR3 DNA sequence: TGTGCCAGCAGCTTGGAGGGCAGGCCTAGCTCCTACGAGCAGTACTTC.